This T cell receptor beta chain was recovered during a study of blood T cell repertoires in COVID-19. At the level of the study: Whether acute or convalescent, the COVID-19 samples came from the United States, Italy and Spain. From T cells, B-cell-depleted T cells, or PBMCs came the material, which was cDNA or gDNA.

Germline V gene data show CDR1 as WNHNN and CDR2 as SYGVQD (reference sequence). The V and J ends lost 6 bases and 0 bases, in that order; junction bases with no gene match: 4. The CDR3 extends over 15 amino acids. The Seattle patients joined while their infection was active and were tracked longitudinally afterward. Source study methods: Nucleated cell number was recorded as an estimate derived from reference gene primer amplification. Method: immunoSEQ multiplex PCR; TCRdb's copy keeps in-frame clones and lacks some. V and J calls and clone size are copied from that table; D and trimming were computed from the DNA. The data show about 160,000 clones, 82% seen once.

The rearrangement links TRBV10-1 to TRBJ2-1; TRBD1 agrees at 8 bases. This TCR derives from a woman aged 35 to 49 with COVID-19, enrolled during active disease. Sequenced: peripheral blood. The CDR3 region is CASSSDRASYNEQFF. CDR3 DNA: TGCGCCAGCAGCTCGGACAGGGCCTCCTACAATGAGCAGTTCTTC.